Listed here are 17 T cell receptor beta chains from one sample, sequenced in a study of cytomegalovirus exposure and HLA in healthy donors. It was with 60 Vbeta and 13 Jbeta primers that the PCR ran. TCRdb's table, derived via immunoSEQ multiplex PCR, lists solely in-frame clones and lacks some. The table lists 150,000 to 160,000 clones, more than 75% of them singletons. Material: PBMCs. The receptors were gathered from a woman in her late teens or twenties in good health and CMV-seronegative.

The chain links TRBV4-2 to TRBJ2-3; 7 bases map to TRBD2. CDR1 is LGHNA, CDR2 YNFKEQ, per germline. This CDR3 has 12 residues. V lost 4 bases to trimming and J lost 8 bases; unmatched junction nucleotides: 3. Written as DNA, the CDR3 is TGTGCCAGCAGCCTGAGCGGGGCTACGCAGTATTTT. Translating gives CASSLSGATQYF.

The chain is built from TRBV7-3 and TRBJ2-3; 8 nucleotides match TRBD2. CDR1 is SGHTA, CDR2 FQGTGA, per germline. The CDR3 runs to 18 residues. J lost 4 bases, V lost 4 bases, and 16 bases had no gene match. CDR3 DNA sequence: TGTGCCAGCAGCTCCCCCCCCGGGAGCGGGAGAAGGGCAGATACGCAGTATTTT. It translates to CASSSPPGSGRRADTQYF.

The gene calls are TRBV7-9 and TRBJ2-7; TRBD1 matches 10 bases. The CDR3 totals 14 residues. Germline V lookup: CDR1 SEHNR, CDR2 FQNEAQ (reference sequence). Trimming removed 5 bases from V and 5 bases from J; junction bases left unmatched: 6. The CDR3 sequence: CASSPGQGYDEQYF. The CDR3 DNA is TGTGCCAGCAGCCCGGGACAGGGGTACGACGAGCAGTACTTC.

This sequence joins TRBV30 and TRBJ1-5, with a weak D call TRBD1 (5 bases). The CDR3 contains 14 residues. The germline V gene has CDR1 GTSNPN and CDR2 SVGIG (reference sequence). V gave up 3 bases and J gave up 5 bases, with 14 bases separating them. DNA of the CDR3: TGTGCCTGGAGATTCAGGGAAGGGGATCAGCCCCAGCATTTT. Translation: CAWRFREGDQPQHF.

The CDR3 DNA reads TGTGCCACCAGCAGAGATATCGGCGCGGGTGGAAACACCATATATTTT. This translates into CATSRDIGAGGNTIYF. This chain uses TRBV15 with TRBJ1-3; D gene ambiguous. Trimming left V 0 bases short and J 3 bases short, with 12 bases between. This CDR3 region has 16 residues. The germline CDR1 and CDR2 sequences are LNHNV and YYDKDF (reference sequence). Full variable domain (outside the CDR3, taken from reference TRBV15 and TRBJ1-3): DAMVIQNPRYQVTQFGKPVTLSCSQTLNHNVMYWYQQKSSQAPKLLFHYYDKDFNNEADTPDNFQSRRPNTSFCFLDIRSPGLGDTAMYLCATSRDIGAGGNTIYFGEGSWLTVV.

This rearrangement joins TRBV5-4 to TRBJ2-7; D unresolved. The V and J ends lost 0 bases and 0 bases respectively, with 10 bases between them. The CDR3 loop spans 15 amino acids. Germline assignment: CDR1 SGHNT and CDR2 YYREEE (reference sequence). CDR3 sequence: CASSLAASNSYEQYF. In DNA, the CDR3 is TGTGCCAGCAGCTTGGCCGCTTCTAACTCCTACGAGCAGTACTTC.

This chain connects TRBV5-1 to TRBJ1-2; D gene ambiguous. Germline V gene data show CDR1 as SGHRS and CDR2 as YFSETQ. V was trimmed by 2 bases and J by 2 bases, leaving 13 bases between them. The CDR3 has 15 amino acids. For the CDR3, the DNA is TGCGCCAGCAGCTTTAATCTAGCCGCGAACTATGGCTACACCTTC. This gives the protein CASSFNLAANYGYTF.

The rearrangement uses TRBV7-6 and TRBJ2-1; D is perhaps TRBD1 (6 bases). V was clipped by 5 bases and J by 6 bases, with 17 bases between them. The CDR3 is made up of 15 amino acids. Germline lookup yields CDR1 SGHVS and CDR2 FNYEAQ. The CDR3 nucleotides read TGTGCCAGCAGCCTATGGTCGGGGACACCCAATGAGCAGTTCTTC. Translating it yields CASSLWSGTPNEQFF.

This clone was found once. This chain joins TRBV7-2 and TRBJ2-4, with a tentative D call TRBD1 (5 bases). Germline V gene data show CDR1 as SGHTA and CDR2 as FQGNSA. The CDR3 runs 15 residues. V shed 5 bases and J shed 1 base, with 12 bases lying between them. Here the CDR3 DNA reads TGTGCCAGCAGCCCACCGGCAGGGGCCAAAAACATTCAGTACTTC. The encoded protein is CASSPPAGAKNIQYF.

J is TRBJ2-3 and V is TRBV5-4, with 9 bases aligning to TRBD2. Germline CDR1 reads SGHNT; CDR2 reads YYREEE (reference sequence). The ends lost 0 bases at V and 6 bases at J; junction bases unmatched: 11. This CDR3 is built from 17 residues. The CDR3 loop reads CASSLASRGGSGDTQYF. In DNA, the CDR3 is TGTGCCAGCAGCTTGGCCTCGCGGGGGGGCAGCGGCGATACGCAGTATTTT.

The genes are TRBV9 and TRBJ2-3; no definite D call. V lost 3 bases, J lost 0 bases, and 14 bases lay in between. Per germline, CDR1 SGDLS and CDR2 YYNGEE. This CDR3 has 16 amino acids. The CDR3 reads CASSALGATSTDTQYF. CDR3 DNA sequence: TGTGCCAGCAGCGCCCTCGGAGCTACTAGCACAGATACGCAGTATTTT. Based on the CDR3 plus reference TRBV9 and TRBJ2-3, the full variable domain is DSGVTQTPKHLITATGQRVTLRCSPRSGDLSVYWYQQSLDQGLQFLIQYYNGEERAKGNILERFSAQQFPDLHSELNLSSLELGDSALYFCASSALGATSTDTQYFGPGTRLTVL.

The V call is TRBV6-4, the J call TRBJ1-2; D is unresolved. This CDR3 contains 12 residues. Germline V gene data show CDR1 as MRHNA and CDR2 as SNTAGT. V lost 0 bases and J 7 bases, leaving 6 bases between the germline ends. The DNA for the CDR3 is TGTGCCAGCAGTGACTCGAGTGGTGGCTACACCTTC. It specifies CASSDSSGGYTF.

V gene TRBV5-1 combines with J gene TRBJ2-2, with TRBD2 identical over 14 bases. Germline values: CDR1 SGHRS, CDR2 YFSETQ. The V gene end was trimmed by 4 bases and the J gene end by 4 bases; junction bases not matched to a gene: 6. The CDR3 extends over 17 amino acids. DNA for the CDR3: TGCGCCAGCAGCCCCGGACTAGCGGGGGGCGGCACCGGGGAGCTGTTTTTT. Amino acid sequence: CASSPGLAGGGTGELFF.

CDR3 coding DNA: TGTGCCAGCACCCTCTTAGCGGGACCGACCCCGGGCACCGGGGAGCTGTTTTTT. Protein product: CASTLLAGPTPGTGELFF. The rearrangement uses TRBV28 and TRBJ2-2; 8 bases fit TRBD2. CDR3 size: 18 residues. V lost 7 bases to trimming and J lost 4 bases; unmatched junction nucleotides: 17. CDR1 and CDR2 from the germline V gene are MDHEN and SYDVKM.

The rearrangement links TRBV10-3 to TRBJ2-7; no definite D call. V lost 4 bases, J lost 5 bases, and 9 bases lay in between. The CDR3 sequence is 12 residues long. Per germline, CDR1 ENHRY and CDR2 SYGVKD. In nucleotides, the CDR3 is TGTGCCATCAGTGCTCACGGTAACGAGCAGTACTTC. Amino acid sequence: CAISAHGNEQYF.

The chain recombines TRBV11-2 with TRBJ1-1, with 8 bases that match TRBD1. V lost 5 bases, J lost 0 bases, and 11 bases stayed unmatched. Germline-derived CDR1 and CDR2 are SGHAT and FQNNGV. The length of the CDR3 is 17 residues. For the CDR3, the DNA is TGTGCCAGCAGCCCGGGACAGGTTTTCGTCATGAACACTGAAGCTTTCTTT. Translated, it gives CASSPGQVFVMNTEAFF.

The chain is built from TRBV9 and TRBJ2-7; D perhaps matches TRBD2 (5 bases). Looked up from germline, CDR1 is SGDLS and CDR2 is YYNGEE. V was clipped by 1 base and J by 3 bases, with 14 bases between them. The CDR3 contains 15 residues. The CDR3 region has the DNA TGTGCCAGCAGCGTAAACAGCGGACCATTCTACGAGCAGTACTTC. Protein sequence: CASSVNSGPFYEQYF.